This T cell receptor (beta chain) was identified during a study of cytomegalovirus exposure and HLA in healthy donors. Study-wide results and limits: A few chains linked to CMV were shown in vitro to be specific for CMV antigens.

Donors in the study were healthy people who gave bone marrow. The CDR3 extends over 15 amino acids. The germline V gene has CDR1 GTSNPN and CDR2 SVGIG (reference sequence). The junction had 13 bases not matched to a gene; V was cut back by 7 bases and J by 6 bases. The PCR made use of 60 Vbeta and 13 Jbeta primers. Data came from immunoSEQ multiplex PCR; TCRdb stores just in-frame clones and leaves some out. Here the sample spans approximately 110,000 clones, roughly 66% being singletons. Turning to this clone: Its antigen is still unknown.

The material sequenced was PBMCs. J is TRBJ1-2 and V is TRBV30, with TRBD1 matching over 11 bases. The source of this sequence is a woman aged 30 to 39 in good health and CMV-seronegative. This chain's CDR3 is CASPEARTGGHGYTF. CDR3 in DNA: TGTGCCTCCCCAGAGGCAAGGACAGGGGGCCATGGCTACACCTTC.